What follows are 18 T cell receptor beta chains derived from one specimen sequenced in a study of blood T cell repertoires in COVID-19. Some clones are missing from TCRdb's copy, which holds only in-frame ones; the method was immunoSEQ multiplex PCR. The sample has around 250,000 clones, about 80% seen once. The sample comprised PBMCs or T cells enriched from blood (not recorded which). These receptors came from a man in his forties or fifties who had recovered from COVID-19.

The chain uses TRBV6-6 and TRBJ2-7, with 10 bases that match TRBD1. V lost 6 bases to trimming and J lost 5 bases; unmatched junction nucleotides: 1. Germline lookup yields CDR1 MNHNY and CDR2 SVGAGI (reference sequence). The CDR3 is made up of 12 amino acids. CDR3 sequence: CASRGTGDEQYF. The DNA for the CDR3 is TGTGCCAGCAGGGGGACAGGGGACGAGCAGTACTTC.

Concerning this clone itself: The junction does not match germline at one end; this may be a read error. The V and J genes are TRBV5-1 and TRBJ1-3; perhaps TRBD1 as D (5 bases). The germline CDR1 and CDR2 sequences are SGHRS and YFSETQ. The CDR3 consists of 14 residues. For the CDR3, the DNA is TGCGCCAGCAGCCCGCAACAGGCTGGCAACACCATATATTTT. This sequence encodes CASSPQQAGNTIYF.

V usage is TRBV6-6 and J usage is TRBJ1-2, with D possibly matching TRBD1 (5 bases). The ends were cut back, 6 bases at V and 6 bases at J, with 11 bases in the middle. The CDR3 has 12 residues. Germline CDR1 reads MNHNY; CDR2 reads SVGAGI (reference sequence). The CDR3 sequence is CASRTDKDGYTF. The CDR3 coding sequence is TGTGCCAGCAGGACAGATAAGGATGGCTACACCTTC.

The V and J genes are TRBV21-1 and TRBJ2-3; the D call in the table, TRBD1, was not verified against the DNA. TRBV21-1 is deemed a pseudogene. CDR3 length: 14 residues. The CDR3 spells CASANRPSTDTQYF. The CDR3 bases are TGTGCCAGCGCTAACAGACCTAGCACAGATACGCAGTATTTT.

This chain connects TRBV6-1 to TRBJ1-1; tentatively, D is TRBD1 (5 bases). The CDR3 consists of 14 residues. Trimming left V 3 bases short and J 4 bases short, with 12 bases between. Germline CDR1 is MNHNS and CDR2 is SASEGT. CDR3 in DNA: TGTGCCAGCAGTGAGCAGGGTATTTTCACTGAAGCTTTCTTT. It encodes CASSEQGIFTEAFF.

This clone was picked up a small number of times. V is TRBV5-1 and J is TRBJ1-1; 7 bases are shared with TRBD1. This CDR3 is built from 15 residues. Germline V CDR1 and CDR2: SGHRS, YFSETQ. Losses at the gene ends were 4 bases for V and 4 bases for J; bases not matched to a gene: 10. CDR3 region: CASSIGTVPSTEAFF. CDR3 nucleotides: TGCGCCAGCAGCATCGGGACAGTCCCTTCCACTGAAGCTTTCTTT.

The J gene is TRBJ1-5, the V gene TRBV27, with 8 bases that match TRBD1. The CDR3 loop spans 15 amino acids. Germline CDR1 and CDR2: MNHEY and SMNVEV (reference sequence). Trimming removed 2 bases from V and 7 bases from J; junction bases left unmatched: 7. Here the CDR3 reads CASSLGGQVGQPQHF. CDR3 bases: TGTGCCAGCAGTTTAGGGGGACAGGTCGGCCAGCCCCAGCATTTT.

The CDR3 DNA sequence: TGTGCCAGCAGTCTGGGCAACGGGGGGGGGCAAGAGACCCAGTACTTC. Residues: CASSLGNGGGQETQYF. The V call is TRBV2, the J call TRBJ2-5; 8 bases are a match to TRBD2. V was pared by 5 bases and J by 2 bases, with 10 bases of the junction left unmatched. Germline CDR1 reads SNHLY; CDR2 reads FYNNEI. This CDR3 is built from 16 residues.

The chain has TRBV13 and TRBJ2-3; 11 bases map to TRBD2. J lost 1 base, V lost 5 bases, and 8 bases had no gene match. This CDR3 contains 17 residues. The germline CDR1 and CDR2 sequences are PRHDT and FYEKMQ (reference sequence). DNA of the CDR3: TGTGCCAGCAGCCGGCCGCCACTAGCGGGGGGCACAGATACGCAGTATTTT. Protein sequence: CASSRPPLAGGTDTQYF.

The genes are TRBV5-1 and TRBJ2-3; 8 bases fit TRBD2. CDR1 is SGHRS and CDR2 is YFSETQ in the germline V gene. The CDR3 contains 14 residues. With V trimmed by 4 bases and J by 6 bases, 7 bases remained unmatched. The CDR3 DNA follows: TGCGCCAGCAGCCTTAGCGGGGTCGGTGATACGCAGTATTTT. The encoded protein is CASSLSGVGDTQYF. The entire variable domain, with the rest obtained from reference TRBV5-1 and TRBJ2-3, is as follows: KAGVTQTPRYLIKTRGQQVTLSCSPISGHRSVSWYQQTPGQGLQFLFEYFSETQRNKGNFPGRFSGRQFSNSRSEMNVSTLELGDSALYLCASSLSGVGDTQYFGPGTRLTVL.

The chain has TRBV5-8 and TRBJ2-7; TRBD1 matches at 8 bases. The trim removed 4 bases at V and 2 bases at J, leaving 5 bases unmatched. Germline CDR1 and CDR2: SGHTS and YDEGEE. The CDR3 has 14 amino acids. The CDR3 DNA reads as TGTGCCAGCAGCGCGCAGGGGGCCGCCTACGAGCAGTACTTC. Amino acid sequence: CASSAQGAAYEQYF.

CDR3 coding DNA: TGTGCCAGCAGCTTAGGTCCGACAGGCTCTAACTATGGCTACACCTTC. Translating gives CASSLGPTGSNYGYTF. V gene TRBV7-3 combines with J gene TRBJ1-2; weak D call: TRBD1 (6 bases). The CDR3 is 16 residues long. Between the trimmed V and J ends, which lost 2 bases and 0 bases, there was a span of 13 bases. Germline V gives CDR1 SGHTA, CDR2 FQGTGA.

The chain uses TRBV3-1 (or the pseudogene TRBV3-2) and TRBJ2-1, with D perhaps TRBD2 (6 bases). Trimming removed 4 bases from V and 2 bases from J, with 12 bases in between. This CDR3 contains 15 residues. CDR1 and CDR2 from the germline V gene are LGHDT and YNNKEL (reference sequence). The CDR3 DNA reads TGTGCCAGCAGCCCAAGAGGAGGGACCTACAATGAGCAGTTCTTC. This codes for CASSPRGGTYNEQFF.

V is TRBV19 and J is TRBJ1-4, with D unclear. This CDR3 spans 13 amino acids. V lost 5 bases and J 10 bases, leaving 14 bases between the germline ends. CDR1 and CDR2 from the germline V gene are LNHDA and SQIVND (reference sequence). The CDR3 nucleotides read TGTGCCAGTAGTTCAGGCGGGTCGGGAAAACTGTTTTTT. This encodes CASSSGGSGKLFF.

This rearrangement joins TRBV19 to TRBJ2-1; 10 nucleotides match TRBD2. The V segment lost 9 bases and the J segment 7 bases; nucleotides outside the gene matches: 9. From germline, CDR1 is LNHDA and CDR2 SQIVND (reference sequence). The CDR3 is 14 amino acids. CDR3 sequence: CASASGRGFNEQFF. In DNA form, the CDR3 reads TGTGCCAGCGCTAGCGGGAGAGGGTTTAATGAGCAGTTCTTC.

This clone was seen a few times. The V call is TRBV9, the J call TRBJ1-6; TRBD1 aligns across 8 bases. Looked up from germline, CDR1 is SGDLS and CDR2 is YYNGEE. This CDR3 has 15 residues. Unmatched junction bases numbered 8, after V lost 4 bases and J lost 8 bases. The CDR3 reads CASSPETGEYSPLHF. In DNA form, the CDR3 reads TGTGCCAGCAGCCCCGAGACAGGGGAATATTCACCCCTCCACTTT.

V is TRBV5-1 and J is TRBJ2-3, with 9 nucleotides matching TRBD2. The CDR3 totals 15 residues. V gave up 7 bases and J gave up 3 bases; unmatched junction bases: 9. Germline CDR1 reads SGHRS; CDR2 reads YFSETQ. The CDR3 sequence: CASRRALAGTDTQYF. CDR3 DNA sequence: TGCGCCAGCCGTAGGGCCCTAGCGGGAACAGATACGCAGTATTTT.

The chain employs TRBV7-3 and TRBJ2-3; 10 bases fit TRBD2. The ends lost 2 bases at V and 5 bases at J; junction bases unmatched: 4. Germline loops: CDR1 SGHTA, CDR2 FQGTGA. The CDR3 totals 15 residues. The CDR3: CASSLLAGAGDTQYF. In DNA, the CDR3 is TGTGCCAGCAGCTTACTAGCGGGGGCTGGAGATACGCAGTATTTT.